One sample yielded the 22 T cell receptor beta chains listed below, sequenced in a study of PD-1 blockade in classical Hodgkin lymphoma. The time point is: cycle 4 day 1 (C4D1), after more than five weeks of nivolumab. Each patient experienced a relapse that followed autologous stem cell transplantation, and brentuximab vedotin exposure varied. Using immunoSEQ multiplex PCR, the repertoire was profiled, and TCRdb retains in-frame clones only, with some absent. The sample has some 95,000 clones; 75% to 95% are singletons. The starting material was peripheral blood mononuclear cells (PBMCs), obtained before the fourth cycle of nivolumab. The receptor source for this set is a human donor with classical Hodgkin lymphoma.

The chain joins TRBV11-3 to TRBJ2-1; 7 bases agree with TRBD1. J was trimmed by 10 bases and V by 5 bases; bases with no gene match: 8. Germline V gene data show CDR1 as SGHNT and CDR2 as YENEEA. This CDR3 spans 13 amino acids. CDR3: CASSRRQGLEQFF. The CDR3 DNA is TGTGCCAGCAGCCGCCGACAGGGATTGGAGCAGTTCTTC.

The chain links TRBV28 to TRBJ2-3; tentatively, D is TRBD2 (5 bases). The V end was cut by 6 bases, the J end by 2 bases, with 12 bases between. This CDR3 is 14 amino acids long. Looked up from germline, CDR1 is MDHEN and CDR2 is SYDVKM. CDR3: CASSPTGYTDTQYF. The DNA of the CDR3 is TGTGCCAGCAGCCCCACGGGGTACACAGATACGCAGTATTTT.

The V call is TRBV5-1, the J call TRBJ1-1; D is undetermined. The germline V and J ends were trimmed by 0 bases and 3 bases, with 12 bases remaining between them. From germline, CDR1 is SGHRS and CDR2 YFSETQ. This CDR3 has 15 amino acids. The DNA for the CDR3 is TGCGCCAGCAGCTTGGAAGAGGTCGGGTACACTGAAGCTTTCTTT. This codes for CASSLEEVGYTEAFF.

This clone was counted only a few times. The rearrangement uses TRBV4-1 and TRBJ1-4; D is uncertain. This CDR3 comprises 13 residues. The germline CDR1 and CDR2 sequences are MGHRA and YSYEKL. Trimming removed 0 bases from V and 8 bases from J, with 7 bases in between. CDR3 residues: CASSQDSGEKLFF. The DNA of the CDR3 is TGCGCCAGCAGCCAAGATTCGGGGGAAAAACTGTTTTTT.

The chain is built from TRBV4-2 and TRBJ2-5, with TRBD2 as a possible D gene (6 bases). Germline V gene data show CDR1 as LGHNA and CDR2 as YNFKEQ. V gave up 0 bases and J gave up 7 bases, with 21 bases separating them. The CDR3 covers 17 residues. CDR3 coding DNA: TGTGCCAGCAGCCAAGATCTATTGCAGGGAGGTTCGGGGACCCAGTACTTC. Translating gives CASSQDLLQGGSGTQYF.

The J gene is TRBJ1-1, the V gene TRBV5-6; D uncertain. Per germline, CDR1 SGHDT and CDR2 YYEEEE. Trimming left V 0 bases short and J 4 bases short, with 7 bases between. The CDR3 is 13 amino acids. CDR3 coding DNA: TGTGCCAGCAGCTTGGGACGGGGCACTGAAGCTTTCTTT. Translation: CASSLGRGTEAFF. The variable domain in full, completed from reference TRBV5-6 and TRBJ1-1, reads DAGVTQSPTHLIKTRGQQVTLRCSPKSGHDTVSWYQQALGQGPQFIFQYYEEEERQRGNFPDRFSGHQFPNYSSELNVNALLLGDSALYLCASSLGRGTEAFFGQGTRLTVV.

The chain is built from TRBV18 and TRBJ2-3, with 10 bases matching TRBD1. The germline CDR1 and CDR2 sequences are KGHSH and LQKENI. The CDR3 extends over 16 amino acids. The junction had 6 bases not matched to a gene; V was cut back by 2 bases and J by 4 bases. The CDR3 DNA is TGTGCCAGCTCACCAATGACAGGGGGCGCGGCAGATACGCAGTATTTT. Its translation: CASSPMTGGAADTQYF.

The chain joins TRBV30 to TRBJ1-2, with 9 positions matching TRBD1. The CDR3 has 15 residues. V shed 3 bases, J shed 7 bases, and the junction held 12 bases outside the gene matches. From germline, CDR1 is GTSNPN and CDR2 SVGIG (reference sequence). The CDR3 nucleotides read TGTGCCTGGAGGGAAACAGGGGGCGGTCTTGGTGGCTACACCTTC. Encoded protein: CAWRETGGGLGGYTF.

The J gene is TRBJ2-5, the V gene TRBV27; D ambiguous. Looked up from germline, CDR1 is MNHEY and CDR2 is SMNVEV (reference sequence). The V and J ends lost 10 bases and 1 base respectively, with 13 bases between them. This CDR3 is built from 13 residues. For the CDR3, the DNA is TGTGCCACCAGCTCCCCGGCCCAAGAGACCCAGTACTTC. As protein: CATSSPAQETQYF.

V usage is TRBV7-2 and J usage is TRBJ1-1; unclear D gene. Trimming cost V 1 base and J 1 base, with 16 bases left between them. The CDR3 is 17 residues long. Germline V gene lookup returns CDR1 SGHTA and CDR2 FQGNSA. The CDR3 bases are TGTGCCAGCAGCTTAGTGGTTCGGGAACGGCCGAACACTGAAGCTTTCTTT. The encoded protein is CASSLVVRERPNTEAFF.

The chain employs TRBV10-3 and TRBJ2-3, with 7 bases that match TRBD2. The CDR3 length is 14 residues. The J segment lost 2 bases and the V segment lost 6 bases, leaving 5 bases of the junction unmatched. In germline, CDR1 is ENHRY, CDR2 SYGVKD. CDR3 coding DNA: TGTGCCATCAGAGCGCTAGCGGTCACAGATACGCAGTATTTT. Amino acids: CAIRALAVTDTQYF.

This clone was found once. This chain links TRBV15 with TRBJ2-4, with D perhaps given as TRBD1 or TRBD2 (5 bases each). The V gene's germline CDR1 is LNHNV and CDR2 YYDKDF (reference sequence). This CDR3 is built from 13 residues. V lost 1 base to trimming and J lost 8 bases, with 9 bases between them. The DNA of the CDR3 is TGTGCCACCAGCAGAGTTGGGACGGACATTCAGTACTTC. Its translation: CATSRVGTDIQYF. The full variable domain, rest sourced from reference TRBV15 and TRBJ2-4, is DAMVIQNPRYQVTQFGKPVTLSCSQTLNHNVMYWYQQKSSQAPKLLFHYYDKDFNNEADTPDNFQSRRPNTSFCFLDIRSPGLGDTAMYLCATSRVGTDIQYFGAGTRLSVL.

The chain joins TRBV7-3 to TRBJ1-6; D gene uncertain. Deletions cut 6 bases from V and 6 bases from J, with 12 bases between. This CDR3 region has 14 residues. CDR1 and CDR2 (germline): SGHTA, FQGTGA. The DNA of the CDR3 is TGTGCCAGCAGGAGTGGACGGACTAATTCACCCCTCCACTTT. It codes for CASRSGRTNSPLHF.

The genes are TRBV19 and TRBJ1-2; TRBD1 is a possible D gene (5 bases). The CDR3 contains 16 residues. The V gene's germline CDR1 is LNHDA and CDR2 SQIVND (reference sequence). V lost 3 bases and J 5 bases, leaving 19 bases between the germline ends. DNA of the CDR3: TGTGCCAGTAGTATCCCATCGACAGTCACGGCTTATGGCTACACCTTC. As protein: CASSIPSTVTAYGYTF.

This clone appeared a single time. The chain uses TRBV6-4 and TRBJ1-2; TRBD1 agrees at 9 bases. V shed 6 bases, J shed 6 bases, and the junction held 8 bases outside the gene matches. This CDR3 contains 14 residues. Germline V gives CDR1 MRHNA, CDR2 SNTAGT. The CDR3 nucleotides read TGTGCCAGCAGCGTGGACAGGGGAGAGCATGGCTACACCTTC. The encoded protein is CASSVDRGEHGYTF.

This chain links TRBV7-2 with TRBJ2-7; 7 nucleotides line up with TRBD1. With V trimmed by 5 bases and J by 4 bases, 5 bases remained unmatched. CDR1 is SGHTA and CDR2 is FQGNSA in the germline V gene. This CDR3 contains 13 residues. The CDR3 is CASSPRGRYEQYF. DNA for the CDR3: TGTGCCAGCAGCCCCAGGGGGAGATACGAGCAGTACTTC.

The genes are TRBV9 and TRBJ1-2; possibly TRBD1 for D (6 bases). This CDR3 spans 15 amino acids. V lost 0 bases to trimming and J lost 2 bases, with 11 bases between them. The germline V gene has CDR1 SGDLS and CDR2 YYNGEE. The CDR3 loop is CASSVEGGPNYGYTF. DNA of the CDR3: TGTGCCAGCAGCGTAGAGGGGGGGCCCAACTATGGCTACACCTTC.

The chain combines TRBV6-6 with TRBJ1-5; D is perhaps TRBD1 (6 bases). Germline V lookup: CDR1 MNHNY, CDR2 SVGAGI (reference sequence). V was cut by 4 bases and J by 5 bases, with 9 bases left in between. The CDR3 is made up of 13 amino acids. In nucleotides, the CDR3 is TGTGCCAGCAGTTTCAGGGGTGATCAGCCCCAGCATTTT. This sequence encodes CASSFRGDQPQHF.

The chain carries TRBV5-1 and TRBJ2-3; 7 positions match TRBD2. Trimming removed 2 bases from V and 2 bases from J; junction bases left unmatched: 5. Germline V gene lookup returns CDR1 SGHRS and CDR2 YFSETQ. The CDR3 sequence is 15 residues long. The CDR3 region is CASSLRLANTDTQYF. The DNA of the CDR3 is TGCGCCAGCAGCTTACGACTAGCCAACACAGATACGCAGTATTTT.

The chain is built from TRBV7-3 and TRBJ1-1; 7 bases fit TRBD1. Germline V gene sequence: CDR1 SGHTA, CDR2 FQGTGA. V gave up 5 bases and J gave up 4 bases; unmatched junction bases: 4. The CDR3 spans 13 residues. The CDR3 coding sequence is TGTGCCAGCAGCACGACAGGGAGCACTGAAGCTTTCTTT. This translates into CASSTTGSTEAFF.

V and J are TRBV6-1 and TRBJ1-5; D unclear. CDR1 MNHNS and CDR2 SASEGT come from the germline V gene. The CDR3 contains 14 residues. V lost 7 bases to trimming and J lost 7 bases, with 17 bases between them. The CDR3 DNA reads TGTGCCAGCATGAGCCAGGCCATGAGCCAGCCCCAGCATTTT. It is translated as CASMSQAMSQPQHF.

This sequence joins TRBV30 and TRBJ1-2, with TRBD1 as a possible D gene (5 bases). Germline V gives CDR1 GTSNPN, CDR2 SVGIG (reference sequence). V gave up 3 bases and J gave up 4 bases, with 9 bases separating them. The CDR3 consists of 12 residues. DNA for the CDR3: TGTGCCTGGAGCCCCAGGGTCTATGGCTACACCTTC. Translation: CAWSPRVYGYTF.